This T cell receptor beta chain is drawn from a study of OX40 agonist ivuxolimab in advanced cancers. The method was immunoSEQ multiplex PCR; TCRdb's version includes in-frame clones alone and lacks a portion of them. The repertoire consists of tens of thousands of clones, with more than 65% occurring once and the leading ten covering 4% to 4.5%. Germline V gene lookup returns CDR1 LNHNV and CDR2 YYDKDF (reference sequence). V lost 0 bases and J lost 3; bases outside the gene matches: 4. The CDR3 runs 15 residues. The receptor was isolated from an adult with an advanced solid tumor such as melanoma, head and neck, liver or kidney cancer. This chain joins TRBV15 and TRBJ1-1; 7 positions match TRBD1. The material sequenced was CD4+ or CD8+ T cells sorted from blood, taken in a trial of the OX40 agonist ivuxolimab. CDR3 bases: TGTGCCACCAGCAGAGAGGACAGGATTTACACTGAAGCTTTCTTT. Residues: CATSREDRIYTEAFF.